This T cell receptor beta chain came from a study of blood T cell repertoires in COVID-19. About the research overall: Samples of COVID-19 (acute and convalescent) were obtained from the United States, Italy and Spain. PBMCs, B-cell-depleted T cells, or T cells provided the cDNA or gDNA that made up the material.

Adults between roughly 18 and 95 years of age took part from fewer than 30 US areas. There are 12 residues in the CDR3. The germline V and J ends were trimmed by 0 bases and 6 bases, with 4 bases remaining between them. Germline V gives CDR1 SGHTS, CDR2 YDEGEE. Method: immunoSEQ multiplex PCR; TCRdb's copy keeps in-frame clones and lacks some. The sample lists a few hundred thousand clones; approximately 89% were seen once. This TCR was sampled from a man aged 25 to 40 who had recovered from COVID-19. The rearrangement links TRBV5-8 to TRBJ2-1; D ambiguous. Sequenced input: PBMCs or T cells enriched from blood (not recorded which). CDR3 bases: TGTGCCAGCAGCTTGGCTATCAATGAGCAGTTCTTC. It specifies CASSLAINEQFF.